These T cell receptor beta chains were read from a single sample in a study of spatial heterogeneity in lung cancer. From the 5' RACE reads, TCRdb called clonotypes with MiXCR, one entry per CDR3 protein. The repertoire includes about 100,000 distinct CDR3 sequences, around 4.3% of them detected once, and about 20% sits in the top ten. Sequencing used lung tumor tissue, obtained at surgery. The source of these receptors is a male donor with early-stage non-small cell lung cancer. Both conserved end residues are part of each CDR3. Part of the rows lack a size; the others show once, few, many or a class for expanded clones.

J: TRBJ2-7
length: 14
V: TRBV3-1
size: few
CDR3: CASSHQGSAREQYF

J: TRBJ1-1
length: 14
V: TRBV5-6
size: few
CDR3: CASSLTGVFTEAFF

J: TRBJ1-6
length: 15
V: TRBV4-2
size: many
CDR3: CASSQAGQVYSPLHF

J: TRBJ2-7
length: 13
V: TRBV3-1
size: many
CDR3: CASSQDRSGEQYF

J: TRBJ2-7
length: 13
V: TRBV24-1
size: few
CDR3: CAVRDSSSYEQYF

J: TRBJ1-1
length: 13
V: TRBV12-3/TRBV12-4
size: many
CDR3: CASSLGLNTEAFF

J: TRBJ1-2
length: 17
V: TRBV20-1
size: many
CDR3: CSARVLGQSNRDYGYTF

J: TRBJ2-7
length: 15
V: TRBV12-3/TRBV12-4
size: many
CDR3: CASSSTSGGSYEQYF

J: TRBJ2-3
length: 18
V: TRBV7-2
size: many
CDR3: CASSKRLLTSGPTDTQYF

J: TRBJ2-2
length: 16
V: TRBV5-1
size: many
CDR3: CASSSGLAATTGELFF

J: TRBJ1-6
length: 16
V: TRBV6-1
size: many
CDR3: CASSEAWSGWDSPLHF

J: TRBJ1-3
length: 16
V: TRBV28
size: many
CDR3: CASSSRLGAPGNTIYF

J: TRBJ2-7
length: 14
V: TRBV7-2
size: few
CDR3: CASSPGPRSYEQYF

J: TRBJ2-2
length: 15
V: TRBV6-5
size: many
CDR3: CASSYSLDNTGELFF

J: TRBJ2-1
length: 15
V: TRBV5-6
size: many
CDR3: CASRHPGTGRDEQFF

J: TRBJ2-3
length: 16
V: TRBV3-1
size: many
CDR3: CASSQDLEIDSDTQYF

J: TRBJ2-3
length: 14
V: TRBV3-1
size: few
CDR3: CASSRGLATDTQYF

J: TRBJ2-5
length: 13
V: TRBV19
size: few
CDR3: CASSMQGLETQYF

J: TRBJ2-2
length: 15
V: TRBV20-1
size: many
CDR3: CSASGGPANTGELFF

J: TRBJ2-7
length: 14
V: TRBV20-1
size: many
CDR3: CSAHRDREPYEQYF

J: TRBJ1-1
length: 14
V: TRBV15
size: few
CDR3: CATTGRGGIPEAFF

J: TRBJ2-1
length: 15
V: TRBV6-5
size: many
CDR3: CASWSGLEVSNEQFF

J: TRBJ2-2
length: 14
V: TRBV18
size: many
CDR3: CASSPSGSTGELFF

J: TRBJ2-5
length: 15
V: TRBV3-1
size: many
CDR3: CASSRFTGGAETQYF

J: TRBJ2-3
length: 14
V: TRBV24-1
size: many
CDR3: CATSLSSGGDTQYF

J: TRBJ2-4
length: 14
V: TRBV28
size: many
CDR3: CASRSDLAKNIQYF

J: TRBJ2-7
length: 11
V: TRBV29-1
size: -
CDR3: CSVFYRGGRYF

J: TRBJ2-5
length: 14
V: TRBV20-1
size: many
CDR3: CSALPRGRHETQYF

J: TRBJ1-5
length: 13
V: TRBV28
size: few
CDR3: CASSLGVYQPQHF

J: TRBJ2-1
length: 15
V: TRBV9
size: many
CDR3: CASSQASGRDNEQFF

J: TRBJ1-2
length: 15
V: TRBV6-1
size: few
CDR3: CASSEDWGEGYGYTF

J: TRBJ2-3
length: 19
V: TRBV12-3/TRBV12-4
size: many
CDR3: CASSLPRLALGISTDTQYF

J: TRBJ2-7
length: 14
V: TRBV6-1
size: few
CDR3: CASSEADRAYEQYF

J: TRBJ1-2
length: 11
V: TRBV19
size: many
CDR3: CASQTTYGYTF

J: TRBJ2-1
length: 15
V: TRBV3-1
size: many
CDR3: CASSQPTSGYNEQFF

J: TRBJ2-7
length: 14
V: TRBV7-9
size: many
CDR3: CASSPRTGAYEQYF

J: TRBJ1-1
length: 14
V: TRBV18
size: many
CDR3: CASWGGPLNTEAFF

J: TRBJ1-2
length: 14
V: TRBV29-1
size: -
CDR3: CSAATTGKNYGYTF

J: TRBJ2-7
length: 14
V: TRBV20-1
size: many
CDR3: CSAKLLAGDDEQYF

J: TRBJ1-2
length: 13
V: TRBV24-1
size: many
CDR3: CATSGPAGGGYTF

J: TRBJ1-1
length: 15
V: TRBV5-1
size: many
CDR3: CASSRTEQVNTEAFF